This T cell receptor beta chain was obtained from a study of control samples from healthy donors and cancer patients. V lost 4 bases and J lost 5, with 11 bases in between. The CDR3 loop spans 14 amino acids. Germline CDR1 and CDR2: MRHNA and SNTAGT. The method was immunoSEQ multiplex PCR; TCRdb's version includes in-frame clones alone and lacks a portion of them. The data contain 75,000 to 100,000 clones, around 86% of them seen just once; the ten biggest clones take up roughly 1.3%. The specimen sequenced was blood. The rearrangement links TRBV6-4 to TRBJ2-2, with D unclear. This sequence was found in a woman aged 45 to 65 in good health. The CDR3 nucleotides read TGTGCCAGCAGTGCCCTTTTGAGAACCGGGGAGCTGTTTTTT. Translated, it gives CASSALLRTGELFF.